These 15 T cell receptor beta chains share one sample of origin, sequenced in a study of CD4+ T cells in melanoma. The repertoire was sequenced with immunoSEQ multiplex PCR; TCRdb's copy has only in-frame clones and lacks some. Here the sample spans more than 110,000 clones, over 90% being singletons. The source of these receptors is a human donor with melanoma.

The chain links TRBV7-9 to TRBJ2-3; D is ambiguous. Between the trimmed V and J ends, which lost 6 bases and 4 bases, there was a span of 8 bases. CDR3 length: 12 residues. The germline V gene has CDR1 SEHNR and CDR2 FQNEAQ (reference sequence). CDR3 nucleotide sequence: TGTGCCAGCAGTTTCCGACCAGATACGCAGTATTTT. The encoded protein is CASSFRPDTQYF.

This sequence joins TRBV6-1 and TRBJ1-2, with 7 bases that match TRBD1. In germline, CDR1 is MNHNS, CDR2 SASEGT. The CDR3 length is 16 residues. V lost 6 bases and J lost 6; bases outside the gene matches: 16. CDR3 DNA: TGTGCCAGCAGCGAACCGGGACAGAGGGCTTTCCATGGCTACACCTTC. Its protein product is CASSEPGQRAFHGYTF.

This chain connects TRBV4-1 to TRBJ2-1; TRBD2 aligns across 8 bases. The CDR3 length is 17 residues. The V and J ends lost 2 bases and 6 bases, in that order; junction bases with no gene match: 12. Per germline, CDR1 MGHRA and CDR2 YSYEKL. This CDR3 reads CASSQQWGAGAVNEQFF. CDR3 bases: TGCGCCAGCAGCCAACAATGGGGAGCGGGGGCTGTCAATGAGCAGTTCTTC.

CDR3 bases: TGTGCCAGCAGGGGACAGGTTAACACCGGGGAGCTGTTTTTT. Its protein is CASRGQVNTGELFF. The gene calls are TRBV9 and TRBJ2-2; 8 bases fit TRBD1. Per germline, CDR1 SGDLS and CDR2 YYNGEE. V lost 5 bases, J lost 2 bases, and 2 bases stayed unmatched. The CDR3 extends over 14 amino acids.

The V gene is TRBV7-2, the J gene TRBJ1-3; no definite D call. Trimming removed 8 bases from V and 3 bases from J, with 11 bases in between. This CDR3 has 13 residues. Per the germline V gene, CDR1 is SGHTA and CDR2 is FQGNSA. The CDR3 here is CASGRNRGNTIYF. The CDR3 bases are TGTGCCAGCGGGCGGAATCGTGGAAACACCATATATTTT.

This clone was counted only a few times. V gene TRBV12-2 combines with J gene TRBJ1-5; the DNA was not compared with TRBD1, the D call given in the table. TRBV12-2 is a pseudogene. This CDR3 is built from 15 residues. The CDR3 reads CASRWRDRGNQPQHF. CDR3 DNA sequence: TGTGCAAGTCGCTGGCGGGACAGGGGCAATCAGCCCCAGCATTTT.

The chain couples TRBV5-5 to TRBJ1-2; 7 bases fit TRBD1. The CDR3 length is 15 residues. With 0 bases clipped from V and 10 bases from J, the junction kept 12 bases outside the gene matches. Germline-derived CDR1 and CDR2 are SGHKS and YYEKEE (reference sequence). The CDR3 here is CASSLADLEGQTYTF. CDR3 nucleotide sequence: TGTGCCAGCAGCTTGGCCGACTTGGAGGGACAGACCTACACCTTC.

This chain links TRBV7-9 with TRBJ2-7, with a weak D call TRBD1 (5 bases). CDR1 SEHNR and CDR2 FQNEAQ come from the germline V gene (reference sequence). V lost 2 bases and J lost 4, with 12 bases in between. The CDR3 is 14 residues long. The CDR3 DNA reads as TGTGCCAGCAGCTTAACAGCAGGGAAGTACGAGCAGTACTTC. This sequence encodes CASSLTAGKYEQYF.

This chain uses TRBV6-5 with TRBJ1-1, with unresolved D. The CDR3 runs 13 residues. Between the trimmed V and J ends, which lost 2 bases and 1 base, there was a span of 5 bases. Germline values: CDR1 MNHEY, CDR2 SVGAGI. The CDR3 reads CASSYRPNTEAFF. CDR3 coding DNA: TGTGCCAGCAGTTACAGGCCGAACACTGAAGCTTTCTTT.

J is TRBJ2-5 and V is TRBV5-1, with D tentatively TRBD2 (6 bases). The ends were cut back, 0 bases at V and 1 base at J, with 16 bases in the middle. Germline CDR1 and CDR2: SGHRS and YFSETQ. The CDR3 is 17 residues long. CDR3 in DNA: TGCGCCAGCAGCTTGGCCCCCTCCGGGAGCGGCCAAGAGACCCAGTACTTC. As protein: CASSLAPSGSGQETQYF.

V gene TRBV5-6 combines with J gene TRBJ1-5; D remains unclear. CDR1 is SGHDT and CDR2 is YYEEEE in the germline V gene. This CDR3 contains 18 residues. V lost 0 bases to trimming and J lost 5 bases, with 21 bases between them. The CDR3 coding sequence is TGTGCCAGCAGCTTGGGCCCTTGGCTGGGAGGGTACGATCAGCCCCAGCATTTT. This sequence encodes CASSLGPWLGGYDQPQHF.

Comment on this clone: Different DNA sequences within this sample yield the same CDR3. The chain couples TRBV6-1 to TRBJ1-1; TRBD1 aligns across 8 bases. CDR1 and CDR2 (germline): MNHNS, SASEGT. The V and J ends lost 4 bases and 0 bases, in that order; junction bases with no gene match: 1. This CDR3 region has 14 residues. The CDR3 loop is CASSVTGVNTEAFF. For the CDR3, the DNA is TGTGCCAGCAGTGTGACAGGGGTGAACACTGAAGCTTTCTTT.

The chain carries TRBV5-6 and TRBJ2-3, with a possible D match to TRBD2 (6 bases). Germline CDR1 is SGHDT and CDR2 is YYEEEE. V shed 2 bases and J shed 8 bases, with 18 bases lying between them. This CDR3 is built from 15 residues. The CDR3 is CASSFFGARGSTQYF. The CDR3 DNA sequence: TGTGCCAGCAGCTTCTTCGGGGCCCGGGGGAGTACGCAGTATTTT.

This CDR3 is CASSFFNPGVYSRYEQYF. The CDR3 nucleotides are TGTGCCAGCAGCTTCTTTAATCCAGGCGTGTACAGTCGCTACGAGCAGTACTTC. The rearrangement links TRBV5-6 to TRBJ2-7; D uncertain. Germline V lookup: CDR1 SGHDT, CDR2 YYEEEE. The CDR3 is 18 residues long. Trimming left V 2 bases short and J 3 bases short, with 24 bases between.

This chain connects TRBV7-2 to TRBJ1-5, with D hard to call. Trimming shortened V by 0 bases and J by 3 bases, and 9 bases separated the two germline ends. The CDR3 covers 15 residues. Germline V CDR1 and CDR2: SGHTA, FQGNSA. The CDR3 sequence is CASSLASVYNQPQHF. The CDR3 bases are TGTGCCAGCAGCTTAGCCTCGGTATACAATCAGCCCCAGCATTTT.